Below are 16 T cell receptor beta chains sequenced from a single sample in a study of CD8 T cells in cerebrospinal fluid in Alzheimer's disease. TCRdb reprocessed the 10x single-cell sequencing reads and keeps a single row for each CDR3 protein, giving no DNA. In all, the sample yields about 1,100 distinct CDR3 sequences. The sequenced material came from cerebrospinal fluid. These receptors originate from a human donor in good health.

The gene calls are TRBV5-8 and TRBJ2-2. Looked up from germline, CDR1 is SGHTS and CDR2 is YDEGEE. The CDR3 is 16 amino acids. The CDR3 protein is CASSLLRPANTGELFF.

Its frequency marks this clonotype as medium-sized. This chain connects TRBV20-1 to TRBJ2-2; as DNA is missing, the TRBD1 call by TCRdb cannot be tested. This CDR3 comprises 14 residues. CDR1 DFQATT and CDR2 SNEGSKA come from the germline V gene (reference sequence). The CDR3 is CSASRDRTTGELFF.

Measured by frequency, this clonotype is medium-sized. V and J are TRBV12-3 or TRBV12-4 and TRBJ1-1; lacking DNA, the TRBD1 call made by TCRdb goes unchecked. CDR3 size: 15 residues. This CDR3 reads CASSFRGQAATEAFF.

This clonotype counts as large by frequency. The chain joins TRBV7-2 to TRBJ2-7; TCRdb names TRBD1, which stays unverified in the absence of DNA. The CDR3 runs 13 residues. Germline CDR1 reads SGHTA; CDR2 reads FQGNSA. The CDR3 region is CASSFKGGREQYF. The full variable domain, completed using reference TRBV7-2 and TRBJ2-7, is GAGVSQSPSNKVTEKGKDVELRCDPISGHTALYWYRQSLGQGLEFLIYFQGNSAPDKSGLPSDRFSAERTGGSVSTLTIQRTQQEDSAVYLCASSFKGGREQYFGPGTRLTVT.

The rearrangement uses TRBV5-1 and TRBJ2-3; TCRdb's D call of TRBD1 is untestable without DNA. This CDR3 contains 16 residues. Germline V gene lookup returns CDR1 SGHRS and CDR2 YFSETQ. The CDR3 is CASSLAPGAGTDTQYF.

This clonotype is deemed large by its frequency. V usage is TRBV20-1 and J usage is TRBJ2-1; the D call of TRBD1 rests on TCRdb alone, since no DNA is present to check it. Per the germline V gene, CDR1 is DFQATT and CDR2 is SNEGSKA (reference sequence). The CDR3 consists of 12 residues. The CDR3 is CSPPNSGYEQFF.

Its frequency marks this clonotype as medium-sized. This CDR3 reads CASSETVLGGYGYTF. The V and J genes are TRBV6-1 and TRBJ1-2; TCRdb reports TRBD1, a call that lacks DNA to check it against. Germline assignment: CDR1 MNHNS and CDR2 SASEGT. The CDR3 runs to 15 residues.

This clonotype registers large by frequency. The chain uses TRBV7-2 and TRBJ2-1; TCRdb proposes TRBD2, but this gene call is untestable without DNA. This CDR3 contains 15 residues. Per germline, CDR1 SGHTA and CDR2 FQGNSA. The CDR3 loop is CASSPQAGGYNEQFF.

This clonotype is called medium-sized (0.01 to 0.1%) based on its frequency. The chain has TRBV20-1 and TRBJ2-3; TCRdb's D gene call, TRBD1, goes unchecked for lack of DNA. The CDR3 covers 15 residues. CDR1 and CDR2 from the germline V gene are DFQATT and SNEGSKA (reference sequence). The CDR3 region is CSARPGTAGTDTQYF.

In terms of frequency, this clonotype is large. The chain has TRBV28 and TRBJ1-5; TCRdb returns TRBD1, unconfirmable since there is no DNA. This CDR3 has 13 amino acids. The germline V gene encodes CDR1 MDHEN and CDR2 SYDVKM. The CDR3 protein is CASSFTGQRPQHF.

This clonotype is deemed medium-sized by its frequency. The chain couples TRBV30 to TRBJ2-5; TCRdb reports TRBD2, a call that lacks DNA to check it against. The CDR3 is made up of 14 amino acids. Germline CDR1 and CDR2: GTSNPN and SVGIG (reference sequence). CDR3 loop: CAWSAAGGAETQYF.

This clonotype is large by frequency. This chain joins TRBV7-3 and TRBJ1-1. The length of the CDR3 is 13 residues. Germline loops: CDR1 SGHTA, CDR2 FQGTGA. The CDR3 loop reads CASSLTLNTEAFF. The variable domain in full, completed from reference TRBV7-3 and TRBJ1-1, reads GAGVSQTPSNKVTEKGKYVELRCDPISGHTALYWYRQSLGQGPEFLIYFQGTGAADDSGLPNDRFFAVRPEGSVSTLKIQRTERGDSAVYLCASSLTLNTEAFFGQGTRLTVV.

The gene calls are TRBV19 and TRBJ2-3; TCRdb designates TRBD2, a call that cannot be tested without DNA. This CDR3 has 14 amino acids. CDR1 is LNHDA and CDR2 is SQIVND in the germline V gene (reference sequence). The CDR3 protein is CASSIVPPADTQYF.

This clonotype is classed as medium-sized by frequency. This chain's CDR3 is CASTMTGGLEPQHF. The chain couples TRBV6-6 to TRBJ1-5; TCRdb calls TRBD1, which cannot be checked without DNA. Germline loops: CDR1 MNHNY, CDR2 SVGAGI (reference sequence). There are 14 residues in the CDR3.

Frequency places this clonotype as medium-sized. This chain links TRBV6-6 with TRBJ2-1; TCRdb gives TRBD1 as the D gene, but with no DNA this cannot be confirmed. Germline values: CDR1 MNHNY, CDR2 SVGAGI (reference sequence). This CDR3 has 16 residues. CDR3 region: CASTSDRAAPYNEQFF.

Frequency places this clonotype as medium-sized. CDR3 in amino acids: CASSAYEKLFF. The rearrangement joins TRBV12-3 or TRBV12-4 to TRBJ1-4. The CDR3 length is 11 residues.